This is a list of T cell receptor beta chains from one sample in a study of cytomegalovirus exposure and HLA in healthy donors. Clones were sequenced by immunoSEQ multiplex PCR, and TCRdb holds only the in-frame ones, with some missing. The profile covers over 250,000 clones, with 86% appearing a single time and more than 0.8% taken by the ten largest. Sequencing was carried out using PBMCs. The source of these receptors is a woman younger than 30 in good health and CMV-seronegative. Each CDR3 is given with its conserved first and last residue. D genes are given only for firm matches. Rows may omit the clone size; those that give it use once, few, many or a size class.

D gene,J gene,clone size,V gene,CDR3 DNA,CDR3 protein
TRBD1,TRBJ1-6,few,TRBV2,TGTGCCAGCAGTGCCAGGGGGCAGGGTTCACCCCTCCACTTT,CASSARGQGSPLHF
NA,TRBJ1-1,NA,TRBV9,TGTGCCAGCAGCGGAGACAGGCCTGAAGCTTTCTTT,CASSGDRPEAFF
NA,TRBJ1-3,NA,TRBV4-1,TGCGCCAGCAGCCAAGTGGGAGACTCTGGAAACACCATATATTTT,CASSQVGDSGNTIYF
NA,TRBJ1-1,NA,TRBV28,TGTGCCAGCAGTTTAAGACTAGGGGAAGCTTTCTTT,CASSLRLGEAFF
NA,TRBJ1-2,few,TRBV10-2,TGCGCCACTTCTCCGGGGGGGAACGGTGGCTACACCTTC,CATSPGGNGGYTF
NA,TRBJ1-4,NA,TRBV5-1,TGCGCCAGCAGCCCGGGATCCTCAACTAATGAAAAACTGTTTTTT,CASSPGSSTNEKLFF
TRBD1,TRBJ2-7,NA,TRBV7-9,TGTGCCAGCAGCCCCCCGGGACAGCCTTCCTACGAGCAGTACTTC,CASSPPGQPSYEQYF
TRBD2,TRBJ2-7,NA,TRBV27,TGTGCCAGCAGTTTCGGGACTAGCCTCTACGAGCAGTACTTC,CASSFGTSLYEQYF
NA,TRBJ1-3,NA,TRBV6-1,TGTGCCAGCAGCTTTATGGGAAACACCATATATTTT,CASSFMGNTIYF
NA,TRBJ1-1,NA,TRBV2,TGTGCCAGCAGGGATGACAAGGATGAAGCTTTCTTT,CASRDDKDEAFF
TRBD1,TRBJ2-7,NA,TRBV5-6,TGTGCCAGCAGCCCGGGCTGGACAGGGGTCTACGAGCAGTACTTC,CASSPGWTGVYEQYF
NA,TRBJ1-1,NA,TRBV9,TGTGCCAGCAGCGTAGCGAGCCTGAACACTGAAGCTTTCTTT,CASSVASLNTEAFF
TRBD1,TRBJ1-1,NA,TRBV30,TGTGCCTGGAGCCCCCGGACAGGCAAAGCTTTCTTT,CAWSPRTGKAFF
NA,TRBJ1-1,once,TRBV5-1,TGCGCCAGCAGCTTGCAGTTCTCGAACACTGAAGCTTTCTTT,CASSLQFSNTEAFF
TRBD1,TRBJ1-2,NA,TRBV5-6,TGTGCCAGCACCATCTCAGGGGGCGAGGGCTACACCTTC,CASTISGGEGYTF
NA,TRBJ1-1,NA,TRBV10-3,TGTGCCACCCGGACAGCCATGAACACTGAAGCTTTCTTT,CATRTAMNTEAFF
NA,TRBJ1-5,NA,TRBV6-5,TGTGCCAGCACCACTACGCCCCTCAGCAATCAGCCCCAGCATTTT,CASTTTPLSNQPQHF
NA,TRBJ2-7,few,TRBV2,TGTGCCAGCTGGCGGGTTAGCCACGAGCAGTACTTC,CASWRVSHEQYF
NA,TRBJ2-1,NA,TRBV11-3,TGTGCCAGCAGCTCATTCACAGGGCTTTGGAATGAGCAGTTCTTC,CASSSFTGLWNEQFF
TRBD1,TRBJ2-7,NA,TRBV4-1,TGCGCCAGCAGCCAAGGGGACAGGGAAGGCGAGCAGTACTTC,CASSQGDREGEQYF
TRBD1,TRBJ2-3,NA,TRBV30,TGTGCCTGGGGGCCTACAGGGGGCGTCACAGATACGCAGTATTTT,CAWGPTGGVTDTQYF
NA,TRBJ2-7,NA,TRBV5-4,TGTGCCAGCAGCTCTGACCGGGCCCTAGGAGGGCAGTACTTC,CASSSDRALGGQYF
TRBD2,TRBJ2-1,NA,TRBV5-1,TGCGCCAGCAGCCCCTGGACTAGCGGGAGCTACAATGAGCAGTTCTTC,CASSPWTSGSYNEQFF